This T cell receptor beta chain was sequenced in a study of glioma-infiltrating T cells after dendritic cell vaccination. This CDR3 has 14 amino acids. V lost 5 bases and J lost 1, with 11 bases in between. Germline assignment: CDR1 SGHTA and CDR2 FQGNSA. The table came from immunoSEQ multiplex PCR; TCRdb's copy has only in-frame clones and leaves some out. Of about 65,000 clones in the sample, 86% were seen once. Time point here: after dendritic cell vaccination, including at tumor progression/relapse. The TCR was taken from a human donor with glioblastoma. The V and J genes are TRBV7-2 and TRBJ1-1; a possible D gene is TRBD1 (6 bases). The starting material was blood, obtained after dendritic cell vaccination. This chain's CDR3 is CASSPSQGNTEAFF. Here the CDR3 DNA reads TGTGCCAGCAGCCCTTCACAGGGGAACACTGAAGCTTTCTTT.